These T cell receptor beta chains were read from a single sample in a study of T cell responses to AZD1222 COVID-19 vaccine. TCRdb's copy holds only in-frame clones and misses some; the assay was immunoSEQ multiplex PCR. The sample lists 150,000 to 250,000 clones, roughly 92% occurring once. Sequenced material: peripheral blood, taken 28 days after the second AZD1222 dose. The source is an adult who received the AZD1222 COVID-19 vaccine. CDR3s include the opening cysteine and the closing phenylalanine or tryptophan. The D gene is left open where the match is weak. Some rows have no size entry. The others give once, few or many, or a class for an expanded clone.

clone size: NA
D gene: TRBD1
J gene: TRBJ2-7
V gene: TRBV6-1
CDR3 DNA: TGTGCCAGCAGTGAGACAGGGGGTACCTACGAGCAGTACTTC
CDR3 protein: CASSETGGTYEQYF

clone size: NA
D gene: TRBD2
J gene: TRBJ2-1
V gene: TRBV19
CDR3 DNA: TGTGCCAGTAGTCCAGGGACTAGCGTGTACAATGAGCAGTTCTTC
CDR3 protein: CASSPGTSVYNEQFF

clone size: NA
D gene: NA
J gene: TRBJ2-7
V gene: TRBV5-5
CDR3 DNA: TGTGCCAGCAGCTCGGCGGTGACGGGCAGAGTATACGAGCAGTACTTC
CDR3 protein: CASSSAVTGRVYEQYF

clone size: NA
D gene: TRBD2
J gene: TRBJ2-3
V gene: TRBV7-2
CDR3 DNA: TGTGCCAGCAGCTTTACGCGGGGGGGCACAGATACGCAGTATTTT
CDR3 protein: CASSFTRGGTDTQYF

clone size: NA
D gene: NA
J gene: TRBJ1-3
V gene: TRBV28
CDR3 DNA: TGTGCCAGCAGTTTATATGTCGGAATGGGCAGAAACACCATATATTTT
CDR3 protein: CASSLYVGMGRNTIYF

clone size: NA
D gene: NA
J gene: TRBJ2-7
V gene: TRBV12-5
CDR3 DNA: TGTGCTAGTGGTTTACGGACTGGAGAGCAGTACTTC
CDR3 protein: CASGLRTGEQYF

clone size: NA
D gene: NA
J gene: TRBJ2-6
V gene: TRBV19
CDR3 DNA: TGTGCCAGTACAGGCAAATCTGGGGCCAACGTCCTGACTTTC
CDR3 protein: CASTGKSGANVLTF

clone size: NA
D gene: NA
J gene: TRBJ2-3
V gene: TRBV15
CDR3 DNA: TGTGCCACCAGCAGAGATTTAGCAGCCTCTAGCACAGATACGCAGTATTTT
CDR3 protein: CATSRDLAASSTDTQYF

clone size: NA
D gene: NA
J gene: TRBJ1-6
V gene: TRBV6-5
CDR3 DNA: TGTGCCAGCAGTTGGGGTCTTTCACCCCTCCACTTT
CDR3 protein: CASSWGLSPLHF

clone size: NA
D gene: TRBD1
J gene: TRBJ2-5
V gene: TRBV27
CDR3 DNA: TGTGCCAGCAGTCTGGACAGGGTGCAAGAGACCCAGTACTTC
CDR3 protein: CASSLDRVQETQYF

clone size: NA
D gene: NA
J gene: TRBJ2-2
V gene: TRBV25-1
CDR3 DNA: TGTGCCAGCAGAGGGGGGCTTTCCACCGGGGAGCTGTTTTTT
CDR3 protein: CASRGGLSTGELFF

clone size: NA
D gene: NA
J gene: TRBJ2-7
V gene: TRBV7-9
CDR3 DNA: TGTGCCAGCAACCCTTCGGGACATCGCGGCGAGCAGTACTTC
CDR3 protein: CASNPSGHRGEQYF

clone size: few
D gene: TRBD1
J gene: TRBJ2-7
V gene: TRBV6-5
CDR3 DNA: TGTGCCAGCAGCTCCCAACGGACAGGAAGCTACGAGCAGTACTTC
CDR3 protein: CASSSQRTGSYEQYF

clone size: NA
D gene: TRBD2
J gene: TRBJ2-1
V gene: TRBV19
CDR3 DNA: TGTGCCAGTAGTACACTAGCGGGAGTTGAGCAGTTCTTC
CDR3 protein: CASSTLAGVEQFF

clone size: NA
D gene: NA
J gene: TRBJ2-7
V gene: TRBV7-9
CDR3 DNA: TGTGCCAGCACGAGGGGGTCTTCGAACGAGCAGTACTTC
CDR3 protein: CASTRGSSNEQYF

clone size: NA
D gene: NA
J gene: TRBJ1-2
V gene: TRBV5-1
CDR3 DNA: TGCGCCAGCAGCTTGGCCCGTGTTTATTCAGGGGCCTATGGCTACACCTTC
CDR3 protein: CASSLARVYSGAYGYTF

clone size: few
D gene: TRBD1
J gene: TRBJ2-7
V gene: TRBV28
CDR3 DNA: TGTGCCAGCGGCCCAAACTCTAGGGACAGGGGCGAGCAGTACTTC
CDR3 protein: CASGPNSRDRGEQYF

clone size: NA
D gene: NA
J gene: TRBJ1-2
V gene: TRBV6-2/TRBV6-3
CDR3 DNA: TGTGCCACCAGCCCGGGAGGGTCGTATGGCTACACCTTC
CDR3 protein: CATSPGGSYGYTF

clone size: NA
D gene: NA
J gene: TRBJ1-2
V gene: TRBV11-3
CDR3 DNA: TGTGCCAGCAGCTTACCCCCCTCCCATGGCTACACCTTC
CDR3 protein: CASSLPPSHGYTF

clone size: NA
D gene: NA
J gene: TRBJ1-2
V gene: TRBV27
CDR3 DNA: TGTGCCAGCAGTAGAAGGAACGGCTACACCTTC
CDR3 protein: CASSRRNGYTF

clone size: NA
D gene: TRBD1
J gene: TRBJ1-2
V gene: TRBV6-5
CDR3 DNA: TGTGCCAGCAGTTACGTAGGGGGCGAGGACTATGGCTACACCTTC
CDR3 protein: CASSYVGGEDYGYTF

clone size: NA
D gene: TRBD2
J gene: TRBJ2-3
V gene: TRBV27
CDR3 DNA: TGTGCCAGCAGTCCTATTCGACTAGCGGGCACAGATACGCAGTATTTT
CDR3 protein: CASSPIRLAGTDTQYF

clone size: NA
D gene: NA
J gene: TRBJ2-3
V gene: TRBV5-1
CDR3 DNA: TGCGCCAGCAGCTTGGCCCTTGCAGGGCTCACAGATACGCAGTATTTT
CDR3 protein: CASSLALAGLTDTQYF

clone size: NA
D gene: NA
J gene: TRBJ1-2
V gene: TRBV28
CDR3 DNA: TGTGCCACCGACGGGAGCTATGGCTACACCTTC
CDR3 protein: CATDGSYGYTF

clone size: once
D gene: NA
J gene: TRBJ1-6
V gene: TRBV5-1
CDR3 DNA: TGCGCCAGCAGCGACCCAGGGATTAGAAATTCACCCCTCCACTTT
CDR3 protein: CASSDPGIRNSPLHF

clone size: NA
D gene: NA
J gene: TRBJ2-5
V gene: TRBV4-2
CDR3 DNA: TGTGCCAGCAGCCAAACGGGAGAGACCCAGTACTTC
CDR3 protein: CASSQTGETQYF

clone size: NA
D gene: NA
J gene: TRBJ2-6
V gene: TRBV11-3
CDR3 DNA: TGTGCCAGCAGCTTAGGCGGGCCTGGGGCCAACGTCCTGACTTTC
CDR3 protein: CASSLGGPGANVLTF

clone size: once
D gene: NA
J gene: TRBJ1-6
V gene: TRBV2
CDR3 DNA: TGTGCCAGCACCGGACGGGGCAGGGGCCTTAGGGATTCACCCCTCCACTTT
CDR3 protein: CASTGRGRGLRDSPLHF

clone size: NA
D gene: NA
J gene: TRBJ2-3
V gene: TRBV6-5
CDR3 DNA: TGTGCCAGCAGTTACGTGATTCTGGGTACGCAGTATTTT
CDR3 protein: CASSYVILGTQYF

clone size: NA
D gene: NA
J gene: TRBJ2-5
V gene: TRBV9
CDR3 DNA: TGTGCCAGCGGTGGGAGCTCGCTCCAAGAGACCCAGTACTTC
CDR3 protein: CASGGSSLQETQYF

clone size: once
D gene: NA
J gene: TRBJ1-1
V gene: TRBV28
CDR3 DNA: TGTGCCAGCAGTTTAAAGGGAGGGGCAGCTTTCTTT
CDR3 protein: CASSLKGGAAFF

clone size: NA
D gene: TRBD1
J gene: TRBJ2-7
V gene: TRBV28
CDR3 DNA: TGTGCCGTACAGATCCGACAGGGGGCGATGGAGCAGTACTTC
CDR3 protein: CAVQIRQGAMEQYF

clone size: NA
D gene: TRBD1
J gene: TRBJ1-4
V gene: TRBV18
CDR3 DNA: TGTGCCAGCTCACCAAGCGTGACAGGGAGGGAAAAACTGTTTTTT
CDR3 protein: CASSPSVTGREKLFF

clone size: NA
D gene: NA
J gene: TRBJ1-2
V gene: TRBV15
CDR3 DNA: TGTGCCACCAGCAGTAGAACAGGGCCTTATGGCTACACCTTC
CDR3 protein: CATSSRTGPYGYTF

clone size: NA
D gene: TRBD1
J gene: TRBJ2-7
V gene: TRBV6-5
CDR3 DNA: TGTGCCAGCAAGTGGACAGGCACCTACGAGCAGTACTTC
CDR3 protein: CASKWTGTYEQYF

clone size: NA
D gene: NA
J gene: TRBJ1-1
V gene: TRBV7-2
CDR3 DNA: TGTGCCAGCAGCTTAACCCCTGCGAACACTGAAGCTTTCTTT
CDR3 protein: CASSLTPANTEAFF

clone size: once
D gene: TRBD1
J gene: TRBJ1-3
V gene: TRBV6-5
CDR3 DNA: TGTGCCAGCAGTTTGAACAGGGGTGGTGGAAACACCATATATTTT
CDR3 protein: CASSLNRGGGNTIYF

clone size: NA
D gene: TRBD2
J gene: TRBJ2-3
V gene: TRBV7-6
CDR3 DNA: TGTGCCAGCAGCTCCGTTTTGCGGGAGAAGGTGACAGATACGCAGTATTTT
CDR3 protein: CASSSVLREKVTDTQYF

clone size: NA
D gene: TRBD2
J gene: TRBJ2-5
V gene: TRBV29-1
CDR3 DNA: TGCAGCGTTGCGGGTAGCGGGATAGAGACCCAGTACTTC
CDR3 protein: CSVAGSGIETQYF

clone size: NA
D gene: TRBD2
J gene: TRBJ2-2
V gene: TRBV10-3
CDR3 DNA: TGTGCCATCAGATCGACTAGCGGGGACACCGGGGAGCTGTTTTTT
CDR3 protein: CAIRSTSGDTGELFF

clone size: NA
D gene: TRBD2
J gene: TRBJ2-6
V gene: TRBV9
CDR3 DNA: TGTGCCAGCACCCGCCGGGGGGACTCTGGGGCCAACGTCCTGACTTTC
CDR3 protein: CASTRRGDSGANVLTF

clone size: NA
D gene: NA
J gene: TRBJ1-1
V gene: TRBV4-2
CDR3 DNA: TGTGCCAGCAGCCTAGAGGGGGTGGGTGACACTGAAGCTTTCTTT
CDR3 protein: CASSLEGVGDTEAFF

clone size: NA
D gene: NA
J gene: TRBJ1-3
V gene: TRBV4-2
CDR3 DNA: TGTGCCAGCAGCCGTCTCGAAGCAGGTGCTGGAAACACCATATATTTT
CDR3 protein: CASSRLEAGAGNTIYF

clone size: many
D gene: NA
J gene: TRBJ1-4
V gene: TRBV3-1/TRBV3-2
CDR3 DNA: TGTGCCAGCAGCCAAGAAGTAGTCCGATACAATGAAAAACTGTTTTTT
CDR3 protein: CASSQEVVRYNEKLFF

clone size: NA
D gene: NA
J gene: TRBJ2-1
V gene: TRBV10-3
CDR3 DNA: TGTCATAGCACGGGAGACGACAATGAGCAGTTCTTC
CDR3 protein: CHSTGDDNEQFF

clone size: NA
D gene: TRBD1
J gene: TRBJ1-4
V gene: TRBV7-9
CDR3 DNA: TGTGCCAGCAGCCCCGGGACAGTGGGTGAAAAACTGTTTTTT
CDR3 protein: CASSPGTVGEKLFF

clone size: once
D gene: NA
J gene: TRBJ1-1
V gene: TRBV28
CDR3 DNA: TGTGCCAGCAGTTTATTCGGTCAGGAAGCTTTCTTT
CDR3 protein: CASSLFGQEAFF

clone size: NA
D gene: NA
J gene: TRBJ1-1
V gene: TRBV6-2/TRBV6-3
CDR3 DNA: TGTGCCAGCAGTTACGCCCCCGTAAGTGCTGAAGCTTTCTTT
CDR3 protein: CASSYAPVSAEAFF

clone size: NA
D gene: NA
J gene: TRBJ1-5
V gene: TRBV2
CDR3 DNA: TGTGCCAACAGTGAAGCTTTGGGGTGGGGTCAGCCCCAGCATTTT
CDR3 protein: CANSEALGWGQPQHF

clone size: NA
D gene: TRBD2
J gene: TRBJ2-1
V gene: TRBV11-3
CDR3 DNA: TGTGCCAGCAGCTTTCAGACTAGCGGGAAGACCAATGAGCAGTTCTTC
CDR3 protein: CASSFQTSGKTNEQFF

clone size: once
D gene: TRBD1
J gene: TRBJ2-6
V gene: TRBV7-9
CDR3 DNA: TGTGCCAGCAACCATTGGACAGGTCCCTCTGGGGCCAACGTCCTGACTTTC
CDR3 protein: CASNHWTGPSGANVLTF

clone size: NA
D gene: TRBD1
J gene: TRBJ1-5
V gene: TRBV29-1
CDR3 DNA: TGCAGCGTAGGACAGGGGGGTAATCAGCCCCAGCATTTT
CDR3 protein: CSVGQGGNQPQHF

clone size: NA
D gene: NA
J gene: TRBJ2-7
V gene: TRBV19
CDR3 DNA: TGTGCCAGTAGTATAAGCCCCACGGGGTCCTACGAGCAGTACTTC
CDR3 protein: CASSISPTGSYEQYF

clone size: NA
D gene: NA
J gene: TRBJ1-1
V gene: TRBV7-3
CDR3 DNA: TGTGCCAGCAGCTTAACGCCCCGGGATGAAGCTTTCTTT
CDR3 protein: CASSLTPRDEAFF

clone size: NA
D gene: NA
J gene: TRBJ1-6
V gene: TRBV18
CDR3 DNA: TGTGCCAGCTCACCAAGAGGGCCGGTGGATTCACCCCTCCACTTT
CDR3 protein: CASSPRGPVDSPLHF

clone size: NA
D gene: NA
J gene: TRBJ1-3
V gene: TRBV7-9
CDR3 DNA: TGTGCCAGCAGCTTAGCGGCGGGTGGAAACACCATATATTTT
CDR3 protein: CASSLAAGGNTIYF

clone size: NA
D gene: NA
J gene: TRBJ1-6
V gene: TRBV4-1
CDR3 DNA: TGCGCCAGCAGCCAAGTTCCTGGCGATAATTCACCCCTCCACTTT
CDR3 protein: CASSQVPGDNSPLHF

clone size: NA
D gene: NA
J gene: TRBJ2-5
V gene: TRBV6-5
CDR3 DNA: TGTGCCAGCAGCCCCGTGGGGATACAAGAGACCCAGTACTTC
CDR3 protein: CASSPVGIQETQYF